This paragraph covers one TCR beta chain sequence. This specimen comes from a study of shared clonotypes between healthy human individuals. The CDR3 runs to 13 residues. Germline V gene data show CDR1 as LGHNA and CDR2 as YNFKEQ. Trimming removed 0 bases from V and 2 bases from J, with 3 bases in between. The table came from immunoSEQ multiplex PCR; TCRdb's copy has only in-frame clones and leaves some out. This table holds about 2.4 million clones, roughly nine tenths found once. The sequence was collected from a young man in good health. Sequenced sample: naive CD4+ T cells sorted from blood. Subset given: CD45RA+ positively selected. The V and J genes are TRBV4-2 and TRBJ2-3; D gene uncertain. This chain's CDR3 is CASSQDYTDTQYF. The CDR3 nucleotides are TGTGCCAGCAGCCAAGACTACACAGATACGCAGTATTTT.